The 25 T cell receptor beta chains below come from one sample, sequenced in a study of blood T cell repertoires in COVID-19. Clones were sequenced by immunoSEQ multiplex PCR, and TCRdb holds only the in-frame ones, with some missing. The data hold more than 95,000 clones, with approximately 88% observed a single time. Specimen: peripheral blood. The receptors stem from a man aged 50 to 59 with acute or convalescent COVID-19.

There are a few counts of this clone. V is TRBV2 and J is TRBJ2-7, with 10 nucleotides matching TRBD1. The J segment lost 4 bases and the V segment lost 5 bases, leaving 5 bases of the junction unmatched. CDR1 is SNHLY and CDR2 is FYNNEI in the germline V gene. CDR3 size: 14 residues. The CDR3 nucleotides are TGTGCCAGCAGTAGGACAGGGGGTGCGTACGAGCAGTACTTC. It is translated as CASSRTGGAYEQYF. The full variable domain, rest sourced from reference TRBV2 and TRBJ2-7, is EPEVTQTPSHQVTQMGQEVILRCVPISNHLYFYWYRQILGQKVEFLVSFYNNEISEKSEIFDDQFSVERPDGSNFTLKIRSTKLEDSAMYFCASSRTGGAYEQYFGPGTRLTVT.

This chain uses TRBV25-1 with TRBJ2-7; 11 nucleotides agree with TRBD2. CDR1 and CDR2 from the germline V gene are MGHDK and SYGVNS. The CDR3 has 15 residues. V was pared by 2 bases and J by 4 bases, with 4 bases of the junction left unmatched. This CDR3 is CASSEPGTSGYEQYF. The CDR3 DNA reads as TGTGCCAGCAGTGAACCTGGGACTAGCGGATACGAGCAGTACTTC.

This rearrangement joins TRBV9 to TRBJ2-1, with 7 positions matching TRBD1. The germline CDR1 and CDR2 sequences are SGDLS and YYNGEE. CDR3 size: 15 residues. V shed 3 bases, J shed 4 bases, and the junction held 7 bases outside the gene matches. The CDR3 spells CASSATGTVYNEQFF. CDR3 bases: TGTGCCAGCAGCGCTACCGGGACAGTTTACAATGAGCAGTTCTTC. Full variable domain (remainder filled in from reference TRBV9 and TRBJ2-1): DSGVTQTPKHLITATGQRVTLRCSPRSGDLSVYWYQQSLDQGLQFLIQYYNGEERAKGNILERFSAQQFPDLHSELNLSSLELGDSALYFCASSATGTVYNEQFFGPGTRLTVL.

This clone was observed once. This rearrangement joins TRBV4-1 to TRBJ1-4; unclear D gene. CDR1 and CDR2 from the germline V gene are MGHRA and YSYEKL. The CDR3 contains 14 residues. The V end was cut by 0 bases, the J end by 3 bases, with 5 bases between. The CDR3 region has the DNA TGCGCCAGCAGCCAAGATAGTGCTAATGAAAAACTGTTTTTT. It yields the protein CASSQDSANEKLFF.

DNA for the CDR3: TGTGCCAGCAGCCCCCGGGACATGTGGAACACTGAAGCTTTCTTT. Its protein is CASSPRDMWNTEAFF. V and J are TRBV9 and TRBJ1-1; a possible D gene is TRBD1 (6 bases). CDR3 length: 15 residues. V shed 4 bases and J shed 1 base, with 14 bases lying between them. The germline V gene encodes CDR1 SGDLS and CDR2 YYNGEE. Combining the CDR3 with reference TRBV9 and TRBJ1-1 gives the whole variable domain DSGVTQTPKHLITATGQRVTLRCSPRSGDLSVYWYQQSLDQGLQFLIQYYNGEERAKGNILERFSAQQFPDLHSELNLSSLELGDSALYFCASSPRDMWNTEAFFGQGTRLTVV.

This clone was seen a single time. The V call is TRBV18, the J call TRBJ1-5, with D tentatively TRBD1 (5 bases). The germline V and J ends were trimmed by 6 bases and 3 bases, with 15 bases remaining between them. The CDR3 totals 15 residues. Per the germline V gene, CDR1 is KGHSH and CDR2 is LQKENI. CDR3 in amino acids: CASSPQGTPNQPQHF. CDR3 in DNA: TGTGCCAGCTCCCCGCAGGGTACCCCCAATCAGCCCCAGCATTTT.

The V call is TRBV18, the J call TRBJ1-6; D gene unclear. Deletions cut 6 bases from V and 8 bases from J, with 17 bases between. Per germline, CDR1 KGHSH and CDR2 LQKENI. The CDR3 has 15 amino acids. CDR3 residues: CASSPGLAGDSPLHF. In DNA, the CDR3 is TGTGCCAGCTCGCCCGGACTCGCCGGAGATTCACCCCTCCACTTT. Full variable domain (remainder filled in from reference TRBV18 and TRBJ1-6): NAGVMQNPRHLVRRRGQEARLRCSPMKGHSHVYWYRQLPEEGLKFMVYLQKENIIDESGMPKERFSAEFPKEGPSILRIQQVVRGDSAAYFCASSPGLAGDSPLHFGNGTRLTVT.

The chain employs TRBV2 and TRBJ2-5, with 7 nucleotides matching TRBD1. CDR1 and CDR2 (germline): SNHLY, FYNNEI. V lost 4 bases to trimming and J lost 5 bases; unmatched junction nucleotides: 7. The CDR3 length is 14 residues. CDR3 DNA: TGTGCCAGCAGTGCCGACAGGGTAGGGGAGACCCAGTACTTC. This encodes CASSADRVGETQYF.

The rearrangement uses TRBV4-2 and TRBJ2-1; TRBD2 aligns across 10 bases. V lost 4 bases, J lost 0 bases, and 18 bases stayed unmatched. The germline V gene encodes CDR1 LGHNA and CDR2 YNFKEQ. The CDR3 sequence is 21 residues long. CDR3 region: CASSRSILAGGPISSYNEQFF. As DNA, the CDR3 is TGTGCCAGCAGCCGTTCGATCTTAGCGGGAGGACCGATTAGCTCCTACAATGAGCAGTTCTTC.

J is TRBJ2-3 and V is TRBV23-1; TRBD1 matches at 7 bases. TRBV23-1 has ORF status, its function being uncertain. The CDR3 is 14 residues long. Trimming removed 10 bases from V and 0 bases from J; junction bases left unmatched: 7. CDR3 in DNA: TGCGCCACCTCAGGGGGAGTTAGCACAGATACGCAGTATTTT. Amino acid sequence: CATSGGVSTDTQYF.

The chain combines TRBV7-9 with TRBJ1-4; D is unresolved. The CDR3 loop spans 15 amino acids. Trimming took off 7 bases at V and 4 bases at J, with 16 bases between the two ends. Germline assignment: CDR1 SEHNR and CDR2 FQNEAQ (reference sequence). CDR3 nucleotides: TGTGCCAGCACCCCGTCGTGGCTGAATAATGAAAAACTGTTTTTT. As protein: CASTPSWLNNEKLFF.

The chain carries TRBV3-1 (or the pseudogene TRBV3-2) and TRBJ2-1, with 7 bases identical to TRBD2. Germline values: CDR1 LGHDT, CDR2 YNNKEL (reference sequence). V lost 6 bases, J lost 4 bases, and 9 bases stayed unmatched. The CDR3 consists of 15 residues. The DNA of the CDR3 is TGTGCCAGCAGGCCGACCGGGACTATATACAATGAGCAGTTCTTC. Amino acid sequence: CASRPTGTIYNEQFF.

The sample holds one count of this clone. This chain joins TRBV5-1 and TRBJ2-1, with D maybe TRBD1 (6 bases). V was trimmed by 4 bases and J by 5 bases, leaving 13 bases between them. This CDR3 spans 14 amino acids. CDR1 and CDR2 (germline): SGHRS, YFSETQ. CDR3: CASSGQGLNNEQFF. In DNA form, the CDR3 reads TGCGCCAGCAGCGGGCAGGGGTTGAACAATGAGCAGTTCTTC.

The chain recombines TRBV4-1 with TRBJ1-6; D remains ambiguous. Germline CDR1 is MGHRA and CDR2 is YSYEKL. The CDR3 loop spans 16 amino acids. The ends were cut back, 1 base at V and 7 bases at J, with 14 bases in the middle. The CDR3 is CASSQGPGIRNSPLHF. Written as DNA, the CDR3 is TGCGCCAGCAGCCAAGGGCCGGGGATTCGCAATTCACCCCTCCACTTT.

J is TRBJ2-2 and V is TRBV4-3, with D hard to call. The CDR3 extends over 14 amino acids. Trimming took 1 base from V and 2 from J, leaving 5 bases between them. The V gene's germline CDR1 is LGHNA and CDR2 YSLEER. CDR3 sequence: CASSQGPNTGELFF. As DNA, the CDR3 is TGCGCCAGCAGCCAAGGTCCTAACACCGGGGAGCTGTTTTTT.

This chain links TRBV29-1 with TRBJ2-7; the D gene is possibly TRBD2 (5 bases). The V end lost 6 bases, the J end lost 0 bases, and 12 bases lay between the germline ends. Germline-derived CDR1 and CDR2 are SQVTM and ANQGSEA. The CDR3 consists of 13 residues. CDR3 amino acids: CSVEGSSSYEQYF. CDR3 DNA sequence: TGCAGCGTCGAGGGATCCAGCTCCTACGAGCAGTACTTC.

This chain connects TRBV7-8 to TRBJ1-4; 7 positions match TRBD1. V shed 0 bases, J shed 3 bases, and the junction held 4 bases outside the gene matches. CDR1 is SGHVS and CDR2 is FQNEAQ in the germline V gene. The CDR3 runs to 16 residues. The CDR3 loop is CASSLATGRANEKLFF. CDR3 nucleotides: TGTGCCAGCAGCTTAGCGACAGGGCGGGCTAATGAAAAACTGTTTTTT.

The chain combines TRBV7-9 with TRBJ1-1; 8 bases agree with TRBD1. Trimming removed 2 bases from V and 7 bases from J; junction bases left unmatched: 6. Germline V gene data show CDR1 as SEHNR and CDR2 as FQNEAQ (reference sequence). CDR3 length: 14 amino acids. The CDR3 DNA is TGTGCCAGCAGCTTAAGCAGGGGGCAAAATGAAGCTTTCTTT. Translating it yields CASSLSRGQNEAFF. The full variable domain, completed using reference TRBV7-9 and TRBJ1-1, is DTGVSQNPRHKITKRGQNVTFRCDPISEHNRLYWYRQTLGQGPEFLTYFQNEAQLEKSRLLSDRFSAERPKGSFSTLEIQRTEQGDSAMYLCASSLSRGQNEAFFGQGTRLTVV.

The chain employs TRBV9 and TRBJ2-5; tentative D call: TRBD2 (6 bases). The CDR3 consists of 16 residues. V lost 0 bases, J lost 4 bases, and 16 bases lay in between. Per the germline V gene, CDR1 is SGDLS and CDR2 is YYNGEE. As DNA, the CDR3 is TGTGCCAGCAGCGTAGATCGCGGGAACTCTGGAGAGACCCAGTACTTC. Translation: CASSVDRGNSGETQYF.

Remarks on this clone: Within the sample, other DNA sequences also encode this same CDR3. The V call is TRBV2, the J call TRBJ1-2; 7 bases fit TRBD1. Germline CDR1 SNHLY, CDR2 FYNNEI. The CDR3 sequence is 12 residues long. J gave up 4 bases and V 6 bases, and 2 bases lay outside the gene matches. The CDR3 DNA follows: TGTGCCAGCAGAGGGGACAGCTATGGCTACACCTTC. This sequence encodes CASRGDSYGYTF.

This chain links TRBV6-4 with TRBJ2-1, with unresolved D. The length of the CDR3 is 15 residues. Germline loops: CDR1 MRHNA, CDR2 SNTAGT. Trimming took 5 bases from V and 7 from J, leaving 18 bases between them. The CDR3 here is CASSPGSDSGNEQFF. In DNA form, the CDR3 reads TGTGCCAGCAGTCCGGGTAGTGACTCCGGGAATGAGCAGTTCTTC.

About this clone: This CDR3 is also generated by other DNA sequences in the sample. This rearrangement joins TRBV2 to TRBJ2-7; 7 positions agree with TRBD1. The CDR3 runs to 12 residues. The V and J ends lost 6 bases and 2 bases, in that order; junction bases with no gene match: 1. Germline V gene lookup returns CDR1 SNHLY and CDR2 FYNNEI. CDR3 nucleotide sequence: TGTGCCAGCAGGGACAGGCCCTACGAGCAGTACTTC. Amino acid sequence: CASRDRPYEQYF.

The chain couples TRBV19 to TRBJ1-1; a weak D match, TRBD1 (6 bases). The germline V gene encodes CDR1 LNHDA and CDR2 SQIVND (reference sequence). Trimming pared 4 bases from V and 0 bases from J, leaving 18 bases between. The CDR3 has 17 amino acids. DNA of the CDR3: TGTGCCAGTAGTACGGACAGCCAAATATTAATGAACACTGAAGCTTTCTTT. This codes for CASSTDSQILMNTEAFF.

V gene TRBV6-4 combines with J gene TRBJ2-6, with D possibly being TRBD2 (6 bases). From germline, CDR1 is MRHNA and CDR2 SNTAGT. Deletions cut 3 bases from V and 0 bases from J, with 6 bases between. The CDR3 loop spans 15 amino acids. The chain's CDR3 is CASSEAGSGANVLTF. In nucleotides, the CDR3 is TGTGCCAGCAGTGAAGCGGGCTCTGGGGCCAACGTCCTGACTTTC.

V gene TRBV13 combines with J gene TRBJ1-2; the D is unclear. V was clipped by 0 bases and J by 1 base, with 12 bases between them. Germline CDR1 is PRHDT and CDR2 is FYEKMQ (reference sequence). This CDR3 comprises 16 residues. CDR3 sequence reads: CASSLGRGRGNYGYTF. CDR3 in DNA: TGTGCCAGCAGCTTAGGCCGCGGGCGCGGTAACTATGGCTACACCTTC.